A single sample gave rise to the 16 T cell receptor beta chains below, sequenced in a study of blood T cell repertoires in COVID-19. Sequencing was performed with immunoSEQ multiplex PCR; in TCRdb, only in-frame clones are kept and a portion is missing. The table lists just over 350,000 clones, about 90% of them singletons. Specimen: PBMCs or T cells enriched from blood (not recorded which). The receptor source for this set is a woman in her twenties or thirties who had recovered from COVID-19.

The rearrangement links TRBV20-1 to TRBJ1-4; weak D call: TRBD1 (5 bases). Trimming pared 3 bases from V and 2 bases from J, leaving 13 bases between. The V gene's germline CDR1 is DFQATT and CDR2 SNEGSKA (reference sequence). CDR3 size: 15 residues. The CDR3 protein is CSASPRAGTNEKLFF. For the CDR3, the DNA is TGCAGTGCTAGTCCCAGGGCAGGGACTAATGAAAAACTGTTTTTT.

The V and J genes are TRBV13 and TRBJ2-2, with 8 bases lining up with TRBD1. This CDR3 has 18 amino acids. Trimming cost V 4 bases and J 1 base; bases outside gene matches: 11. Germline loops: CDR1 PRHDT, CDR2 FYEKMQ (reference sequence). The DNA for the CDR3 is TGTGCCAGCAGCTCCCAATATTTCACAGGGGGGAACACCGGGGAGCTGTTTTTT. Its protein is CASSSQYFTGGNTGELFF.

CDR3 nucleotide sequence: TGCAGTGCCGGGGAGGGCTATGGCTACACCTTC. Translation: CSAGEGYGYTF. The V call is TRBV20-1, the J call TRBJ1-2; D call uncertain. The CDR3 totals 11 residues. Deletions cut 6 bases from V and 4 bases from J, with 9 bases between. Germline V gene data show CDR1 as DFQATT and CDR2 as SNEGSKA (reference sequence).

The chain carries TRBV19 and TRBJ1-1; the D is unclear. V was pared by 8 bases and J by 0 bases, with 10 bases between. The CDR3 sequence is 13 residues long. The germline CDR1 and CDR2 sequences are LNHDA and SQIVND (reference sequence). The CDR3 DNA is TGTGCCAGTTGGAGTGGCTTGAACACTGAAGCTTTCTTT. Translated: CASWSGLNTEAFF. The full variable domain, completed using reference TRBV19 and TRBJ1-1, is DGGITQSPKYLFRKEGQNVTLSCEQNLNHDAMYWYRQDPGQGLRLIYYSQIVNDFQKGDIAEGYSVSREKKESFPLTVTSAQKNPTAFYLCASWSGLNTEAFFGQGTRLTVV.

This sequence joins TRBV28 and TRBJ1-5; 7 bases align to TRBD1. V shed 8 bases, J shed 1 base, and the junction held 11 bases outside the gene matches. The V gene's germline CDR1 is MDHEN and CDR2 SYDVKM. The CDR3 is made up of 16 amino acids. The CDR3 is CASGDLGTASNQPQHF. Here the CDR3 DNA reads TGTGCCAGCGGAGACCTCGGGACAGCAAGCAATCAGCCCCAGCATTTT.

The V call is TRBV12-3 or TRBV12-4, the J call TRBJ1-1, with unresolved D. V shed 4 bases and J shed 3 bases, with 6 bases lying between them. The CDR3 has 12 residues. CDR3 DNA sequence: TGTGCCAGCAGTTCCCGGGACACTGAAGCTTTCTTT. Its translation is CASSSRDTEAFF.

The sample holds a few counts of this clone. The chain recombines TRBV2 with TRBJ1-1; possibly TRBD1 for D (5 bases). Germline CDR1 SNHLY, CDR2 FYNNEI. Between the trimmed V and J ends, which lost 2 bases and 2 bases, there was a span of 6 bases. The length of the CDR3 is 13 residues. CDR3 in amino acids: CASSEQGNTEAFF. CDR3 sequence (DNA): TGTGCCAGCAGTGAACAGGGAAACACTGAAGCTTTCTTT.

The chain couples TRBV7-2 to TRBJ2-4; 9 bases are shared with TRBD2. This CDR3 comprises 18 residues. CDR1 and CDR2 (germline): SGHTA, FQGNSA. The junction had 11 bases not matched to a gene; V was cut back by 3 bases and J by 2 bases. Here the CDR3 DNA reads TGTGCCAGCAGCTTGGGACCAAGCGCGGGAGGGACCAAAAACATTCAGTACTTC. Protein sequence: CASSLGPSAGGTKNIQYF.

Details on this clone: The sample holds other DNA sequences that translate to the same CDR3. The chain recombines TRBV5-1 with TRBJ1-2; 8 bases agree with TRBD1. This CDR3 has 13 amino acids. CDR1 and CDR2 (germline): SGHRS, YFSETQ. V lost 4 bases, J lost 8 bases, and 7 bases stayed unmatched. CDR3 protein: CASSPGQGGGYTF. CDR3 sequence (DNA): TGCGCCAGCAGCCCTGGACAGGGCGGCGGCTACACCTTC.

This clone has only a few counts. The CDR3 sequence: CASSLTPPGTNTEAFF. The CDR3 nucleotides read TGTGCCAGCAGCTTAACGCCCCCAGGGACAAACACTGAAGCTTTCTTT. The chain couples TRBV7-3 to TRBJ1-1, with D possibly being TRBD1 (6 bases). This CDR3 has 16 amino acids. From germline, CDR1 is SGHTA and CDR2 FQGTGA. Trimming took off 0 bases at V and 2 bases at J, with 13 bases between the two ends.

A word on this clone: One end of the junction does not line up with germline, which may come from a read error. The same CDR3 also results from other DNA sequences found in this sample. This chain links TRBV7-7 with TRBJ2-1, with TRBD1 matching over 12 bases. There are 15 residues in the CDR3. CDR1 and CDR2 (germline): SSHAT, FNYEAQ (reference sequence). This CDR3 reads CASSLGQGAYNEQFF. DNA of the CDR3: TGTGCTAGCAGCTTGGGACAGGGGGCATACAATGAGCAGTTCTTC.

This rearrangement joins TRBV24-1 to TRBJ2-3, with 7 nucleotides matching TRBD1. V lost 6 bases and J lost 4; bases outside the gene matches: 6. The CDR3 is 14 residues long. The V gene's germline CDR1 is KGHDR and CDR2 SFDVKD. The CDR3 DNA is TGTGCCACCAGTTATGGGACAGCAGCAGATACGCAGTATTTT. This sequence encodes CATSYGTAADTQYF.

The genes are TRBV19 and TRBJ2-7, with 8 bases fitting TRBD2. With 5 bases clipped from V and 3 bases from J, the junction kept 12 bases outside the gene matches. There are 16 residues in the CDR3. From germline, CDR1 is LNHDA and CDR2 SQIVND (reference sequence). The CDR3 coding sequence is TGTGCCAGTAGTGGTTGGGGTAGCGGGGTTGGCTACGAGCAGTACTTC. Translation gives CASSGWGSGVGYEQYF.

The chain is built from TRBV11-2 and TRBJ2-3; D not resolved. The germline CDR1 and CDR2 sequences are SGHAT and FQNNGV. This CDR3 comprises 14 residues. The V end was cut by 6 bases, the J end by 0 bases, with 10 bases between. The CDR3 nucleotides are TGTGCCAGCAGTCCTACCTTCAGCACAGATACGCAGTATTTT. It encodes CASSPTFSTDTQYF. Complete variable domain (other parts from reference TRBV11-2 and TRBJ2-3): EAGVAQSPRYKIIEKRQSVAFWCNPISGHATLYWYQQILGQGPKLLIQFQNNGVVDDSQLPKDRFSAERLKGVDSTLKIQPAKLEDSAVYLCASSPTFSTDTQYFGPGTRLTVL.

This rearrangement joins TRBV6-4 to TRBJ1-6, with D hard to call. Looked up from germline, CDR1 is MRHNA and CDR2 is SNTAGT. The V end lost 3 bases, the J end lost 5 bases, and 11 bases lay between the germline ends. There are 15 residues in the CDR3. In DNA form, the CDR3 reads TGTGCCAGCAGTGAACAAGGCGGTGATAATTCACCCCTCCACTTT. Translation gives CASSEQGGDNSPLHF.

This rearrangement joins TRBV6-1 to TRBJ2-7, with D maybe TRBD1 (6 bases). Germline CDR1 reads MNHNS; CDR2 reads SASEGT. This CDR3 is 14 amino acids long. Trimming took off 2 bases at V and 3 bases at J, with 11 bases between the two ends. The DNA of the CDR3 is TGTGCCAGCAGTGAAATTGGCAGGGGCTACGAGCAGTACTTC. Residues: CASSEIGRGYEQYF.